The 25 T cell receptor beta chains given below trace back to one sample, sequenced in a study of T-cell memory formation after mild COVID-19. TCRdb reprocessed the 5' RACE reads via MiXCR and lists one record per CDR3 protein. The sample has hundreds of thousands of distinct CDR3 sequences; roughly 17% are singletons. Sequencing was carried out using PBMCs or a T cell subset sorted from them (not recorded which). The source is an adult woman who had mild COVID-19 (a few samples of this study predate the infection). Cell type and time point are not known.

The V call is TRBV4-3, the J call TRBJ1-3; D remains unclear. From germline, CDR1 is LGHNA and CDR2 YSLEER. The CDR3 has 14 amino acids. V was pared by 0 bases and J by 1 base, with 4 bases between. CDR3 DNA: TGCGCCAGCAGCCAAGAAGTTTCTGGAAACACCATATATTTT. It specifies CASSQEVSGNTIYF.

The gene calls are TRBV27 and TRBJ2-3; no clear D. The CDR3 length is 15 residues. CDR1 is MNHEY and CDR2 is SMNVEV in the germline V gene (reference sequence). V was cut by 3 bases and J by 0 bases, with 10 bases left in between. CDR3 residues: CASSFLADSTDTQYF. CDR3 in DNA: TGTGCCAGCAGTTTTCTGGCGGATAGCACAGATACGCAGTATTTT.

V and J are TRBV29-1 and TRBJ2-7; TRBD2 is a possible D gene (5 bases). Trimming shortened V by 7 bases and J by 1 base, and 14 bases separated the two germline ends. CDR3 length: 13 amino acids. CDR1 and CDR2 (germline): SQVTM, ANQGSEA. This chain's CDR3 is CSATGLNSYEQYF. CDR3 sequence (DNA): TGCAGCGCAACCGGACTTAATTCCTACGAGCAGTACTTC.

This clonotype turned up a few times. The chain carries TRBV24-1 and TRBJ2-3; 7 positions match TRBD1. This CDR3 contains 11 residues. The J segment lost 4 bases and the V segment lost 9 bases, leaving 0 bases of the junction unmatched. The V gene's germline CDR1 is KGHDR and CDR2 SFDVKD. The CDR3 nucleotides are TGTGCCACCGGACAGGCAGATACGCAGTATTTT. It specifies CATGQADTQYF.

This clonotype appeared a few times. The chain recombines TRBV7-9 with TRBJ2-5; D remains unclear. This CDR3 comprises 12 residues. The V gene lost 3 bases and the J gene lost 7 bases, with 9 bases spanning the gap. Germline V gives CDR1 SEHNR, CDR2 FQNEAQ (reference sequence). The CDR3 coding sequence is TGTGCCAGCAGCTTTCTCGCAGGGACCCAGTACTTC. This translates into CASSFLAGTQYF. Complete variable domain (other parts from reference TRBV7-9 and TRBJ2-5): DTGVSQNPRHKITKRGQNVTFRCDPISEHNRLYWYRQTLGQGPEFLTYFQNEAQLEKSRLLSDRFSAERPKGSFSTLEIQRTEQGDSAMYLCASSFLAGTQYFGPGTRLLVL.

There are many counts of this clonotype. CDR3 sequence reads: CASSLIAGANTGELFF. CDR3 coding DNA: TGTGCCAGCAGCCTTATAGCGGGCGCAAACACCGGGGAGCTGTTTTTT. The chain recombines TRBV7-3 with TRBJ2-2, with TRBD2 matching over 7 bases. The CDR3 contains 16 residues. The trim removed 5 bases at V and 2 bases at J, leaving 8 bases unmatched. Germline values: CDR1 SGHTA, CDR2 FQGTGA.

This clonotype was picked up a small number of times. The chain recombines TRBV30 with TRBJ2-2; maybe TRBD1 (5 bases). The CDR3 runs 13 residues. In germline, CDR1 is GTSNPN, CDR2 SVGIG (reference sequence). V lost 8 bases, J lost 2 bases, and 12 bases lay in between. CDR3: CAQRQKNTGELFF. CDR3 in DNA: TGTGCCCAAAGACAGAAAAACACCGGGGAGCTGTTTTTT. Based on the CDR3 plus reference TRBV30 and TRBJ2-2, the full variable domain is SQTIHQWPATLVQPVGSPLSLECTVEGTSNPNLYWYRQAAGRGLQLLFYSVGIGQISSEVPQNLSASRPQDRQFILSSKKLLLSDSGFYLCAQRQKNTGELFFGEGSRLTVL.

This clonotype was found once. The chain couples TRBV2 to TRBJ1-2; the D gene is possibly TRBD1 (6 bases). Trimming took 8 bases from V and 0 from J, leaving 19 bases between them. Per the germline V gene, CDR1 is SNHLY and CDR2 is FYNNEI. The CDR3 covers 16 residues. The CDR3 DNA sequence: TGTGCCAGCGTGGATCCAGGGGCGCCAACTAACTATGGCTACACCTTC. Its translation is CASVDPGAPTNYGYTF.

This clonotype was counted a few times. The chain employs TRBV2 and TRBJ2-1, with TRBD2 matching over 15 bases. Germline V gives CDR1 SNHLY, CDR2 FYNNEI. The CDR3 is 17 amino acids. The V and J ends lost 3 bases and 5 bases, in that order; junction bases with no gene match: 5. CDR3 loop: CASSESGTSGGNNEQFF. CDR3 nucleotide sequence: TGTGCCAGCAGTGAGTCCGGGACTAGCGGGGGGAACAATGAGCAGTTCTTC. Full variable domain (rest looked up from reference TRBV2 and TRBJ2-1): EPEVTQTPSHQVTQMGQEVILRCVPISNHLYFYWYRQILGQKVEFLVSFYNNEISEKSEIFDDQFSVERPDGSNFTLKIRSTKLEDSAMYFCASSESGTSGGNNEQFFGPGTRLTVL.

This clonotype turned up a few times. V and J are TRBV3-1 and TRBJ1-3, with D possibly being TRBD1 (6 bases). CDR1 and CDR2 (germline): LGHDT, YNNKEL (reference sequence). This CDR3 has 16 residues. V was pared by 5 bases and J by 0 bases, with 14 bases between. The CDR3 nucleotides read TGTGCCAGCAGCAAGGACAGACTCAGCTCTGGAAACACCATATATTTT. Amino acids: CASSKDRLSSGNTIYF.

This clonotype was found a few times. This rearrangement joins TRBV29-1 to TRBJ2-7; D call uncertain. V was clipped by 1 base and J by 5 bases, with 6 bases between them. Germline V gene sequence: CDR1 SQVTM, CDR2 ANQGSEA. The CDR3 has 11 residues. This chain's CDR3 is CSVEGLHEQYF. In nucleotides, the CDR3 is TGCAGCGTTGAAGGATTGCACGAGCAGTACTTC.

This clonotype turned up a few times. The V gene is TRBV6-5, the J gene TRBJ2-4; possible D gene TRBD1, 6 bases. V was shortened by 0 bases and J by 5 bases, with 14 bases between the two germline ends. The V gene's germline CDR1 is MNHEY and CDR2 SVGAGI. The length of the CDR3 is 16 residues. DNA for the CDR3: TGTGCCAGCAGTTACTCTTGGCGTCAGGGGCAAAACATTCAGTACTTC. This codes for CASSYSWRQGQNIQYF.

The V call is TRBV28, the J call TRBJ1-2; D is undetermined. This CDR3 region has 15 residues. With 3 bases removed from V and 2 bases from J, the gap between germline ends came to 13 bases. In germline, CDR1 is MDHEN, CDR2 SYDVKM. CDR3 protein: CASSLSSAANYGYTF. CDR3 sequence (DNA): TGTGCCAGCAGTTTGTCATCGGCGGCAAACTATGGCTACACCTTC.

The genes are TRBV10-3 and TRBJ1-1, with D possibly TRBD1 on 5 matching bases. Germline CDR1 and CDR2: ENHRY and SYGVKD. The CDR3 is 12 residues long. V lost 4 bases to trimming and J lost 7 bases, with 10 bases between them. In DNA form, the CDR3 reads TGTGCCATCAGTGCGGGGGAAGGTGAAGCTTTCTTT. It yields the protein CAISAGEGEAFF.

The sample holds a few counts of this clonotype. Mismatch with germline at one junction end may stem from a read error. The chain employs TRBV4-1 and TRBJ2-7; D is tentatively TRBD1 or TRBD2 (6 bases each). The CDR3 contains 14 residues. Germline CDR1 is MGHRA and CDR2 is YSYEKL. The CDR3 loop reads CASSQVGGSHEQYF. The DNA for the CDR3 is TGCGCCAGCAGCCAAGTGGGGGGCTCCCACGAGCAGTACTTC.

J is TRBJ2-1 and V is TRBV11-2; 7 bases line up with TRBD2. V lost 5 bases to trimming and J lost 8 bases; unmatched junction nucleotides: 15. CDR3 length: 16 residues. CDR1 and CDR2 from the germline V gene are SGHAT and FQNNGV. CDR3 sequence (DNA): TGTGCCAGCAGCCCCCCTGGGTTCGGGAGGAGTTATGAGCAGTTCTTC. It encodes CASSPPGFGRSYEQFF.

This clonotype was seen only a few times. The chain couples TRBV7-2 to TRBJ2-1; D unresolved. Per germline, CDR1 SGHTA and CDR2 FQGNSA. The ends were cut back, 1 base at V and 0 bases at J, with 7 bases in the middle. CDR3 size: 15 residues. The CDR3 region is CASSLDGVSYNEQFF. The CDR3 nucleotides read TGTGCCAGCAGCTTAGATGGGGTCTCCTACAATGAGCAGTTCTTC.

This clonotype was seen only a few times. The chain carries TRBV29-1 and TRBJ2-7; possibly TRBD1 or TRBD2 for D (5 bases each). The ends were cut back, 7 bases at V and 4 bases at J, with 14 bases in the middle. This CDR3 region has 12 residues. CDR1 is SQVTM and CDR2 is ANQGSEA in the germline V gene. The CDR3 DNA is TGCAGCGGATTGGGGGAACGATACGAGCAGTACTTC. Encoded protein: CSGLGERYEQYF.

Of note for this clonotype: This may come from a read error, since a much larger clone is one base off. This sequence joins TRBV27 and TRBJ1-2; unclear D gene. Per the germline V gene, CDR1 is MNHEY and CDR2 is SMNVEV (reference sequence). This CDR3 region has 15 residues. The CDR3 bases are TGTGCCAGCAGTATGGTTTCGGGCATATACTATGGCGACACCTTC. Translating it yields CASSMVSGIYYGDTF.

The chain uses TRBV4-1 and TRBJ2-5; 10 bases line up with TRBD2. CDR1 MGHRA and CDR2 YSYEKL come from the germline V gene. The CDR3 runs 18 residues. V dropped 0 bases and J dropped 4; count of bases not matched to a gene: 11. The CDR3 nucleotides are TGCGCCAGCAGCCAAGATGTTCGGCTAGCGGGGGCGGGAGAGACCCAGTACTTC. The encoded protein is CASSQDVRLAGAGETQYF.

This chain links TRBV19 with TRBJ1-2; 11 positions agree with TRBD1. Germline CDR1 reads LNHDA; CDR2 reads SQIVND (reference sequence). V shed 6 bases, J shed 3 bases, and the junction held 6 bases outside the gene matches. CDR3 length: 15 residues. In nucleotides, the CDR3 is TGTGCCAGTAGATTCGGGACAGGGGGTGACTATGGCTACACCTTC. Its translation: CASRFGTGGDYGYTF.

This clonotype was picked up a small number of times. The J gene is TRBJ2-7, the V gene TRBV10-3; a possible D gene is TRBD1 (6 bases). Trimming shortened V by 3 bases and J by 4 bases, and 10 bases separated the two germline ends. CDR3 length: 13 residues. Germline V gene lookup returns CDR1 ENHRY and CDR2 SYGVKD. The CDR3 is CAISDTGWYEQYF. The CDR3 DNA reads TGTGCCATCAGTGACACAGGGTGGTACGAGCAGTACTTC.

This clonotype has more than one count but fewer than ten. This chain links TRBV29-1 with TRBJ1-2; a possible D gene is TRBD1 (5 bases). The CDR3 is 13 amino acids. Germline-derived CDR1 and CDR2 are SQVTM and ANQGSEA. The V gene lost 4 bases and the J gene lost 5 bases, with 14 bases spanning the gap. CDR3 DNA: TGCAGCGTTGTCTTACCAGGGTCATATGGCTACACCTTC. Translation gives CSVVLPGSYGYTF.

The chain has TRBV30 and TRBJ2-7, with D maybe TRBD2 (6 bases). Germline assignment: CDR1 GTSNPN and CDR2 SVGIG (reference sequence). The CDR3 totals 14 residues. V was clipped by 0 bases and J by 3 bases, with 12 bases between them. The CDR3 DNA reads as TGTGCCTGGAGTGTAGCGGGCAGACTCTACGAGCAGTACTTC. Amino acids: CAWSVAGRLYEQYF. Filled out from reference TRBV30 and TRBJ2-7, the complete variable domain reads SQTIHQWPATLVQPVGSPLSLECTVEGTSNPNLYWYRQAAGRGLQLLFYSVGIGQISSEVPQNLSASRPQDRQFILSSKKLLLSDSGFYLCAWSVAGRLYEQYFGPGTRLTVT.

The gene calls are TRBV24-1 and TRBJ2-7; D is perhaps TRBD2 (5 bases). The V end lost 7 bases, the J end lost 7 bases, and 22 bases lay between the germline ends. Germline V lookup: CDR1 KGHDR, CDR2 SFDVKD. The CDR3 is 15 residues long. As DNA, the CDR3 is TGTGCCACCAGACGGACTCTGAGAGCTACGGAGGAGCAGTACTTC. This encodes CATRRTLRATEEQYF.